This T cell receptor beta chain comes out of a study of T cells after yellow fever vaccination. Study at large: Fractions low in cell number were prepared with SMART-Seq v4 Ultra Low Input.

Study outcomes and limitations: Peaking faster, on day 5 versus 15, the secondary response was nonetheless weaker.

For TCR, cDNA came from 5'RACE template switching, which added a universal primer site and UMIs. TCRdb re-called the 5' RACE reads through MiXCR, storing one row per CDR3 protein. Of about 220,000 distinct CDR3 sequences detected, approximately 6.8% appear once; the ten largest clones hold approximately 1%. V lost 3 bases, J lost 6 bases, and 15 bases lay in between. This CDR3 is 15 amino acids long. The V gene's germline CDR1 is SGHAT and CDR2 FQDESV (reference sequence). Remarks on this clonotype: Its specificity is unknown.

This sequence originates from a man aged 25-40 years who received the YFV17D yellow fever vaccine. This rearrangement joins TRBV11-1 to TRBJ2-1; D remains unclear. The sample was CD4+ T cells sorted from PBMCs, taken on the day of the yellow fever booster vaccination. CDR3 DNA sequence: TGTGCCAGCAGCTTTGGTGATAGAGTGGGCAATGAGCAGTTCTTC. This sequence encodes CASSFGDRVGNEQFF. Looking up the rest from reference TRBV11-1 and TRBJ2-1 gives the full variable domain: EAEVAQSPRYKITEKSQAVAFWCDPISGHATLYWYRQILGQGPELLVQFQDESVVDDSQLPKDRFSAERLKGVDSTLKIQPAELGDSAMYLCASSFGDRVGNEQFFGPGTRLTVL.